Each of the 32 T cell receptor beta chains below was sequenced from the same sample in a study of T cell responses to AZD1222 COVID-19 vaccine. Generated by immunoSEQ multiplex PCR, the TCRdb table keeps only in-frame clones and is missing some. Of 200,000 or so clones listed, around 89% are singletons. The sequencing here drew on peripheral blood, taken on day 0 of AZD1222 vaccination. Every receptor here comes from an adult in good health.

J is TRBJ1-5 and V is TRBV19; possible D gene TRBD1, 5 bases. CDR3 length: 12 residues. From germline, CDR1 is LNHDA and CDR2 SQIVND (reference sequence). The V and J ends lost 7 bases and 5 bases respectively, with 9 bases between them. CDR3 protein: CASKTEYQPQHF. Here the CDR3 DNA reads TGTGCCAGTAAGACAGAATATCAGCCCCAGCATTTT.

The chain combines TRBV28 with TRBJ2-1; TRBD2 agrees at 16 bases. This CDR3 spans 19 amino acids. V lost 4 bases and J lost 0; bases outside the gene matches: 6. Germline lookup yields CDR1 MDHEN and CDR2 SYDVKM. The CDR3 loop is CASSSPGLAGGSSYNEQFF. As DNA, the CDR3 is TGTGCCAGCAGTTCTCCGGGACTAGCGGGGGGGAGCTCCTACAATGAGCAGTTCTTC.

The genes are TRBV7-2 and TRBJ2-7, with D perhaps matching TRBD2 (6 bases). The CDR3 is 14 amino acids. V was cut by 1 base and J by 2 bases, with 9 bases left in between. Germline CDR1 is SGHTA and CDR2 is FQGNSA. CDR3 amino acids: CASSLERATYEQYF. The CDR3 region has the DNA TGTGCCAGCAGCTTAGAGCGGGCGACCTACGAGCAGTACTTC.

The V and J genes are TRBV1 and TRBJ2-5; the table assigns TRBD2, which was not confirmed against the DNA. TRBV1 constitutes a pseudogene. This CDR3 has 16 residues. The CDR3 here is CTSSQGLWGVEETQYF. The CDR3 DNA follows: TGCACCAGCAGCCAAGGGCTTTGGGGGGTCGAGGAGACCCAGTACTTC.

This clone was seen more than once but under ten times. The chain uses TRBV2 and TRBJ1-2; D unclear. CDR1 is SNHLY, CDR2 FYNNEI, per germline. This CDR3 comprises 16 residues. V lost 2 bases, J lost 4 bases, and 17 bases lay in between. DNA for the CDR3: TGTGCCAGCAGTGAATCGGGGAGGAAGGACCTCTATGGCTACACCTTC. Translating gives CASSESGRKDLYGYTF.

V gene TRBV12-3 or TRBV12-4 combines with J gene TRBJ1-2, with a weak D call TRBD1 (6 bases). There are 12 residues in the CDR3. The germline V and J ends were trimmed by 6 bases and 5 bases, with 10 bases remaining between them. The CDR3 DNA reads TGTGCCAGCAGCACGACAGGTTATGGCTACACCTTC. It yields the protein CASSTTGYGYTF.

The chain carries TRBV6-5 and TRBJ2-7, with 10 bases lining up with TRBD1. This CDR3 has 14 amino acids. The V gene end was trimmed by 8 bases and the J gene end by 4 bases; junction bases not matched to a gene: 8. Germline lookup yields CDR1 MNHEY and CDR2 SVGAGI. DNA of the CDR3: TGTGCCAGCTTATCTCGGACAGGGGGGTACGAGCAGTACTTC. Its protein is CASLSRTGGYEQYF.

This clone was recorded only once. The CDR3 bases are TGTGCCAGCATCTGGGTCTTAGGGGATTCACCCCTCCACTTT. Its translation: CASIWVLGDSPLHF. This chain links TRBV6-5 with TRBJ1-6; tentative D call: TRBD1 (5 bases). This CDR3 contains 14 residues. V was shortened by 7 bases and J by 8 bases, with 15 bases between the two germline ends. Germline CDR1 is MNHEY and CDR2 is SVGAGI.

This chain uses TRBV7-8 with TRBJ1-5, with 8 bases lining up with TRBD1. The CDR3 length is 16 residues. Germline CDR1 and CDR2: SGHVS and FQNEAQ. The trim removed 1 base at V and 3 bases at J, leaving 5 bases unmatched. CDR3 residues: CASSLGTGQDNQPQHF. The CDR3 region has the DNA TGTGCCAGCAGCTTAGGGACGGGACAGGACAATCAGCCCCAGCATTTT.

The chain has TRBV19 and TRBJ1-6, with D hard to call. Deletions cut 4 bases from V and 5 bases from J, with 12 bases between. The germline gives CDR1 LNHDA, CDR2 SQIVND (reference sequence). CDR3 length: 15 amino acids. CDR3 residues: CASSTYGTNNSPLHF. The CDR3 DNA sequence: TGTGCCAGTAGTACCTATGGAACAAATAATTCACCCCTCCACTTT. Looking up the rest from reference TRBV19 and TRBJ1-6 gives the full variable domain: DGGITQSPKYLFRKEGQNVTLSCEQNLNHDAMYWYRQDPGQGLRLIYYSQIVNDFQKGDIAEGYSVSREKKESFPLTVTSAQKNPTAFYLCASSTYGTNNSPLHFGNGTRLTVT.

This sequence joins TRBV6-5 and TRBJ1-5; D might be TRBD1 (5 bases). The CDR3 consists of 15 residues. V was shortened by 8 bases and J by 3 bases, with 17 bases between the two germline ends. The V gene's germline CDR1 is MNHEY and CDR2 SVGAGI. The CDR3 DNA is TGTGCCAGCCACGAGCGGGGGGGGAACAATCAGCCCCAGCATTTT. Amino acids: CASHERGGNNQPQHF.

V usage is TRBV24-1 and J usage is TRBJ1-6, with D possibly being TRBD1 (6 bases). The CDR3 is made up of 15 amino acids. V lost 2 bases and J lost 5, with 9 bases in between. The germline V gene has CDR1 KGHDR and CDR2 SFDVKD. CDR3 coding DNA: TGTGCCACCAGTGATTCGACAGGTCATAATTCACCCCTCCACTTT. This codes for CATSDSTGHNSPLHF.

This sequence joins TRBV7-9 and TRBJ1-6, with D hard to call. The CDR3 spans 17 residues. Germline CDR1 is SEHNR and CDR2 is FQNEAQ (reference sequence). The V end lost 7 bases, the J end lost 0 bases, and 16 bases lay between the germline ends. Here the CDR3 reads CASTWGGRSSYNSPLHF. The DNA for the CDR3 is TGTGCCAGCACCTGGGGTGGGCGAAGCTCCTATAATTCACCCCTCCACTTT. Supplemented by reference TRBV7-9 and TRBJ1-6, the full variable domain reads DTGVSQNPRHKITKRGQNVTFRCDPISEHNRLYWYRQTLGQGPEFLTYFQNEAQLEKSRLLSDRFSAERPKGSFSTLEIQRTEQGDSAMYLCASTWGGRSSYNSPLHFGNGTRLTVT.

The chain joins TRBV7-2 to TRBJ2-5; D may be TRBD2 (6 bases). The CDR3 is 15 amino acids. Germline assignment: CDR1 SGHTA and CDR2 FQGNSA. The V end lost 5 bases, the J end lost 2 bases, and 15 bases lay between the germline ends. The CDR3 loop reads CASSLSLARQETQYF. As DNA, the CDR3 is TGTGCCAGCAGCCTTAGTCTAGCGAGGCAAGAGACCCAGTACTTC.

This clone has only one observation. The chain uses TRBV6-5 and TRBJ2-7; D not certain. The CDR3 extends over 13 amino acids. V was pared by 2 bases and J by 7 bases, with 12 bases between. Germline CDR1 is MNHEY and CDR2 is SVGAGI. CDR3: CASSYGSGWEQYF. As DNA, the CDR3 is TGTGCCAGCAGTTACGGGTCAGGTTGGGAGCAGTACTTC.

The CDR3 nucleotides are TGTGCCAGCCGTACAGGGGCTTTCGGTGGACCCCTCCACTTT. It is translated as CASRTGAFGGPLHF. This chain uses TRBV2 with TRBJ1-6, with 7 bases fitting TRBD1. The CDR3 is 14 amino acids. CDR1 is SNHLY and CDR2 is FYNNEI in the germline V gene. The V segment lost 8 bases and the J segment 12 bases; nucleotides outside the gene matches: 13. Together with reference TRBV2 and TRBJ1-6, the CDR3 gives the full variable domain: EPEVTQTPSHQVTQMGQEVILRCVPISNHLYFYWYRQILGQKVEFLVSFYNNEISEKSEIFDDQFSVERPDGSNFTLKIRSTKLEDSAMYFCASRTGAFGGPLHFGNGTRLTVT.

This chain uses TRBV7-9 with TRBJ2-1; perhaps D is TRBD1 or TRBD2 (6 bases each). This CDR3 region has 15 residues. CDR1 and CDR2 (germline): SEHNR, FQNEAQ (reference sequence). V was shortened by 1 base and J by 6 bases, with 13 bases between the two germline ends. CDR3: CASSLVAGGGNEQFF. The CDR3 DNA follows: TGTGCCAGCAGCTTAGTTGCAGGAGGGGGCAATGAGCAGTTCTTC.

This clone was picked up a small number of times. The chain couples TRBV6-5 to TRBJ1-2; 7 nucleotides align to TRBD1. V lost 2 bases and J lost 5; bases outside the gene matches: 5. Germline V gene data show CDR1 as MNHEY and CDR2 as SVGAGI. The CDR3 runs 14 residues. CDR3 sequence reads: CASSYGPGGYGYTF. As DNA, the CDR3 is TGTGCCAGCAGTTACGGTCCAGGGGGTTATGGCTACACCTTC.

The chain uses TRBV27 and TRBJ2-7; D is perhaps TRBD2 (6 bases). CDR1 MNHEY and CDR2 SMNVEV come from the germline V gene (reference sequence). The V end lost 5 bases, the J end lost 1 base, and 21 bases lay between the germline ends. The CDR3 length is 17 residues. CDR3 region: CASSPASGRRLSYEQYF. The DNA for the CDR3 is TGTGCCAGCAGTCCGGCCTCAGGGAGGAGACTTTCCTACGAGCAGTACTTC.

In its sample, this clone was seen once. The chain carries TRBV10-1 and TRBJ1-2, with 8 bases matching TRBD1. Trimming removed 2 bases from V and 2 bases from J; junction bases left unmatched: 4. The germline CDR1 and CDR2 sequences are WNHNN and SYGVQD (reference sequence). The CDR3 consists of 15 residues. As DNA, the CDR3 is TGCGCCAGCAGTGAGGGGGCAGGGGGCAACTATGGCTACACCTTC. Protein sequence: CASSEGAGGNYGYTF.

This chain uses TRBV11-1 with TRBJ2-1; 15 nucleotides agree with TRBD2. V was clipped by 6 bases and J by 7 bases; unmatched bases: 7. From germline, CDR1 is SGHAT and CDR2 FQDESV (reference sequence). The CDR3 sequence is 16 residues long. DNA of the CDR3: TGTGCCAGCAGATTTAGCGGGACTAGCGGGAGGAATGAGCAGTTCTTC. It codes for CASRFSGTSGRNEQFF.

The V call is TRBV10-1, the J call TRBJ2-7; 13 bases are shared with TRBD2. Germline trimming cut 2 bases from V and 5 bases from J; bases unmatched to any gene: 3. The germline CDR1 and CDR2 sequences are WNHNN and SYGVQD (reference sequence). CDR3 length equals 15 residues. The CDR3 DNA sequence: TGCGCCAGCAGTGAGGGACTAGCGGGGGTCGACGAGCAGTACTTC. Protein sequence: CASSEGLAGVDEQYF.

CDR3 in DNA: TGCGCCAGCAGCTCCGGGACAGGAGGAAACACCATATATTTT. Protein product: CASSSGTGGNTIYF. The genes are TRBV5-1 and TRBJ1-3; 8 bases are a match to TRBD1. Germline V gene data show CDR1 as SGHRS and CDR2 as YFSETQ. The CDR3 totals 14 residues. After removal of 3 bases from V and 4 bases from J, the junction contained 3 bases not matched to a gene.

The gene calls are TRBV29-1 and TRBJ1-4; D perhaps matches TRBD1 (6 bases). The length of the CDR3 is 15 residues. In germline, CDR1 is SQVTM, CDR2 ANQGSEA. V shed 6 bases and J shed 8 bases, with 22 bases lying between them. This chain's CDR3 is CSVASQGTRWEKLFF. Here the CDR3 DNA reads TGCAGCGTAGCCTCCCAGGGGACTCGGTGGGAAAAACTGTTTTTT.

The chain is built from TRBV6-2 or TRBV6-3 and TRBJ2-2; D not certain. CDR1 is MNHEY, CDR2 SVGEGT, per germline. Trimming cost V 0 bases and J 5 bases, with 7 bases left between them. The CDR3 spans 14 residues. This CDR3 is CASSYSFQTGELFF. The CDR3 bases are TGTGCCAGCAGTTACTCGTTTCAGACCGGGGAGCTGTTTTTT.

This clone was counted once. V and J are TRBV27 and TRBJ2-7; TRBD2 matches 9 bases. This CDR3 has 15 residues. Germline values: CDR1 MNHEY, CDR2 SMNVEV (reference sequence). Unmatched junction bases numbered 9, after V lost 8 bases and J lost 1 base. CDR3 in DNA: TGTGCCAGCTCCCCTAGCGGGGCCCTATCCTACGAGCAGTACTTC. Residues: CASSPSGALSYEQYF.

V is TRBV4-1 and J is TRBJ1-2; D perhaps matches TRBD1 (5 bases). CDR3 length: 16 amino acids. With 0 bases removed from V and 8 bases from J, the gap between germline ends came to 19 bases. Germline V lookup: CDR1 MGHRA, CDR2 YSYEKL. The chain's CDR3 is CASSQDQGDFGGGYTF. As DNA, the CDR3 is TGCGCCAGCAGCCAAGATCAAGGGGATTTTGGGGGAGGCTACACCTTC.

The V gene is TRBV30, the J gene TRBJ1-2, with D maybe TRBD1 (6 bases). CDR1 GTSNPN and CDR2 SVGIG come from the germline V gene (reference sequence). With 2 bases removed from V and 3 bases from J, the gap between germline ends came to 13 bases. The CDR3 is 14 residues long. This chain's CDR3 is CAWSPRDRYYGYTF. CDR3 sequence (DNA): TGTGCCTGGAGTCCCCGTGACAGGTACTATGGCTACACCTTC.

The CDR3 DNA is TGTGCCAGCAGTGAGGTATCCGGGACAGGGAGAGGCTACACCTTC. Translated: CASSEVSGTGRGYTF. The rearrangement uses TRBV6-1 and TRBJ1-2, with 9 bases fitting TRBD1. Germline V gene data show CDR1 as MNHNS and CDR2 as SASEGT. V shed 3 bases and J 8 bases; nucleotides not matched to a gene: 10. The CDR3 runs 15 residues.

This rearrangement joins TRBV19 to TRBJ2-1; D is perhaps TRBD2 (6 bases). Germline values: CDR1 LNHDA, CDR2 SQIVND (reference sequence). V lost 5 bases, J lost 4 bases, and 15 bases lay in between. There are 15 residues in the CDR3. CDR3 amino acids: CASSPPGVRYNEQFF. The CDR3 nucleotides read TGTGCCAGTAGTCCCCCGGGGGTGAGATACAATGAGCAGTTCTTC.

The J gene is TRBJ1-4, the V gene TRBV18, with D possibly being TRBD1 (6 bases). The V end lost 2 bases, the J end lost 6 bases, and 10 bases lay between the germline ends. The germline CDR1 and CDR2 sequences are KGHSH and LQKENI. This CDR3 contains 14 residues. The CDR3: CASSPDRRDEKLFF. CDR3 sequence (DNA): TGTGCCAGCTCACCAGACAGGAGGGATGAAAAACTGTTTTTT.

In nucleotides, the CDR3 is TGTGCCAGCAGTGGGAGTTACAGGGATCGTAACTATGGCTACACCTTC. Residues: CASSGSYRDRNYGYTF. This chain joins TRBV28 and TRBJ1-2; perhaps TRBD1 as D (6 bases). The CDR3 has 16 amino acids. Trimming stripped 5 bases from V and 1 base from J, with 17 bases between. Germline CDR1 and CDR2: MDHEN and SYDVKM.